Sequencing of this T cell receptor beta chain was carried out in a study of monozygotic twins with inflammatory bowel disease. Overall study results and limits: The inverse Simpson measure of TCRbeta diversity was lower in IBD patients than in healthy co-twins. Among IBD patients, fewer clonotypes were shared with others than among healthy twins, especially with disease activity.

Both the TCRalpha cDNA and the TCRbeta cDNA were taken through two nested PCRs, lasting about 15 and 9 cycles. Reanalyzing the 5' RACE reads, TCRdb keeps one entry per CDR3 protein, without DNA. The sample table sets out about 160,000 distinct CDR3 sequences. CDR3 length: 15 amino acids. Germline CDR1 and CDR2: MNHNS and SASEGT. With regard to this clonotype: Its cognate antigen is unknown.

V gene TRBV6-1 combines with J gene TRBJ1-5; TCRdb gives TRBD1 as the D gene, but with no DNA this cannot be confirmed. This clonotype was obtained from a human donor with ulcerative colitis or Crohn's disease, or a healthy co-twin of an affected twin (not recorded which). Input material: blood. The CDR3 sequence is CASSEEGTENQPQHF.